Detailed here is one TCR beta chain. This entry belongs to a study of control samples from healthy donors and cancer patients. CDR1 and CDR2 from the germline V gene are WSHSY and SAAADI. The CDR3 is 12 amino acids. Trimming removed 1 base from V and 7 bases from J, with 8 bases in between. This table comes from immunoSEQ multiplex PCR, and its TCRdb copy is limited to in-frame clones, with some not included. The table lists approximately 140,000 clones, over 85% of them singletons. This rearrangement joins TRBV10-2 to TRBJ2-7; TRBD1 is a possible D gene (5 bases). What was sequenced was blood. The sequence was collected from a man younger than 40 in good health. The CDR3 sequence: CASSEYRTEQYF. In DNA, the CDR3 is TGCGCCAGCAGTGAGTACCGGACAGAGCAGTACTTC.